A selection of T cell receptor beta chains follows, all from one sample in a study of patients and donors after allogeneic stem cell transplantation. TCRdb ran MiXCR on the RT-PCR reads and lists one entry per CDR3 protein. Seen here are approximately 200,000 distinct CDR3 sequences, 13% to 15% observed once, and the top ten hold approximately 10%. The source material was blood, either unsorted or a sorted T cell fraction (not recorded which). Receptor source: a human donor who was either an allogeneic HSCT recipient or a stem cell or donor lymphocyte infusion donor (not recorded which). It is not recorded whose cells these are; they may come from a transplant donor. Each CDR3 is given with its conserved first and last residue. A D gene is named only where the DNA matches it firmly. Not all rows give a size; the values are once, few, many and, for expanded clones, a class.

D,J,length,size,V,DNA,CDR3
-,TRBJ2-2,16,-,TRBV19,TGTGCCAGTAGTATAGTAGTCCTTGGTGGTGCCGGGGAGCTGTTTTTT,CASSIVVLGGAGELFF
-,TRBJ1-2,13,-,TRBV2,TGTGCCAGCAGTACAGGACAGATCTATGGCTACACCTTC,CASSTGQIYGYTF
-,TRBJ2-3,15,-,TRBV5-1,TGCGCCAGCAGATTGGACTACCGGTGGGGAGATACGCAGTATTTT,CASRLDYRWGDTQYF
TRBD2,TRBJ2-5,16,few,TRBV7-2,TGTGCCAGCAGCTTAATCTTTGGCGGGGGTAAAGAGACCCAGTACTTC,CASSLIFGGGKETQYF
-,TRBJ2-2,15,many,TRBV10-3,TGTGCCATCAAAGTGGGAGCCACAAACACCGGGGAGCTGTTTTTT,CAIKVGATNTGELFF
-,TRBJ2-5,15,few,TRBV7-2,TGTGCCAGCAGCTTACGAGGGGGGGCCGTCAAGACCCAGTACTTC,CASSLRGGAVKTQYF
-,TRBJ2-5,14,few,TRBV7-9,TGTGCCAGCAGCTTCCGCTCCGCCCAAGAGACCCAGTACTTC,CASSFRSAQETQYF
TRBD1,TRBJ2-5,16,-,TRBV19,TGTGCCAGTAGCACTAGGACAGGGGGGATGTTTGCGACCCAGTACTTC,CASSTRTGGMFATQYF
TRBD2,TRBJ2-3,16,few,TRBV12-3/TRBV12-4,TGTGCCAGCAGTTTTGTAGCTAGCGGGGGGACAGATACGCAGTATTTT,CASSFVASGGTDTQYF
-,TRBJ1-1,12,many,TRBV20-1,TGCAGTGCTAGACGGACGAACACTGAAGCTTTCTTT,CSARRTNTEAFF
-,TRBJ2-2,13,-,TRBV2,TGTGCCAGCAGTGTGGCCTACACCGGGGAGCTGTTTTTT,CASSVAYTGELFF
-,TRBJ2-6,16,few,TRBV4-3,TGCGCCAGCAGCCAACTTGGGGGGATAGGGGCCAACGTCCTGACTTTC,CASSQLGGIGANVLTF
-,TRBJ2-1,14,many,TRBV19,TGTGCCAGTAGTGACGGAAGCTCCTACAATGAGCAGTTCTTC,CASSDGSSYNEQFF
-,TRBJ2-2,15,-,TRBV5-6,TGTGCCAGCAGCTTGGTCGGCAGAAACACCGGGGAGCTGTTTTTT,CASSLVGRNTGELFF
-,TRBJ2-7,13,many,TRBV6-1,TGTGCCATATTTAGCGGTACTACCTACGAGCAGTACTTC,CAIFSGTTYEQYF
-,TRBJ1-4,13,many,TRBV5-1,TGCGCCAGCAGGATTCAGGGTAACGAAAAACTGTTTTTT,CASRIQGNEKLFF
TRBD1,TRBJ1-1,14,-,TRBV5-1,TGCGCCAGCAGCTTGAACAGGGGAGGCACTGAAGCTTTCTTT,CASSLNRGGTEAFF
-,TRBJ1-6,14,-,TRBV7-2,TGTGCCAGCAGCCCCCTAACGGTGGATTCACCCCTCCACTTT,CASSPLTVDSPLHF
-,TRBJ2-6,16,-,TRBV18,TGTGCCAGCTCACCAACGTTCGGCTCTGGGGCCAACGTCCTGACTTTC,CASSPTFGSGANVLTF
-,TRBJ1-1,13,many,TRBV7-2,TGTGCCAGCAGCTTAGTTTCTTATGGTGAAGCTTTCTTT,CASSLVSYGEAFF
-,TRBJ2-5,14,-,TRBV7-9,TGTGCCAGCAGCTTAGATTTAGCAACAGAGACCCAGTACTTC,CASSLDLATETQYF
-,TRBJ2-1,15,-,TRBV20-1,TGCAGTGCTAGAGGGGCGCGTGTCGCCTACAATGAGCAGTTCTTC,CSARGARVAYNEQFF
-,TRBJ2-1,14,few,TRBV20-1,TGCAGTGCTCTGTCCTTGGACTACCCTAATGAGCAGTTCTTC,CSALSLDYPNEQFF
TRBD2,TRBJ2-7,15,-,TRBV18,TGTGCCAGCTCACTAAGGGCTAGCGGAGATGTCGGGCAGTACTTC,CASSLRASGDVGQYF
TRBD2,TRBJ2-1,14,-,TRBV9,TGTGCCAGCAGCAGACTAGCGGAGAACAATGAGCAGTTCTTC,CASSRLAENNEQFF
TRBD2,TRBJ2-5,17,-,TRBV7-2,TGTGCCAGCAGCTTAGGAGGGACTAGCGGGGTTCAAGAGACCCAGTACTTC,CASSLGGTSGVQETQYF
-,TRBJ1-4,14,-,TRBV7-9,TGTGCCAGCAGCTTAGCGCGGCCGCCCGAAAAACTGTTTTTT,CASSLARPPEKLFF
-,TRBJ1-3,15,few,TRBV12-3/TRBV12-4,TGTGCCAGCAGTTTAGGCCGGGGTACTGGAAACACCATATATTTT,CASSLGRGTGNTIYF
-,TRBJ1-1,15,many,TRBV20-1,TGCAGTGCTAGTCAGAGCTCGCGCGGGTCCACCGGGGCTTTCTTT,CSASQSSRGSTGAFF
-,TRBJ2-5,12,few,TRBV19,TGTGCCAGTAGTGCCAGCGAAGAGACCCAGTACTTC,CASSASEETQYF
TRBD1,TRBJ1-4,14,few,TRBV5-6,TGTGCCAGCAGCTTACAGGGGGAAGAGGAAAAACTGTTTTTT,CASSLQGEEEKLFF
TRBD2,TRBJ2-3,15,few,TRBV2,TGTGCCAGCAGTGAACTAGCGGGAGGCACAGATACGCAGTATTTT,CASSELAGGTDTQYF
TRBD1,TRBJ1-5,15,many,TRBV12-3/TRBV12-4,TGTGCCAGCAGCCAGACAGGGGGTTATGAACAGCCCCAGCATTTT,CASSQTGGYEQPQHF
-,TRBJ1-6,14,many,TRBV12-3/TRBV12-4,TGTGCCAGTCAGACAGCAACCTATAATTCACCCCTCCACTTT,CASQTATYNSPLHF